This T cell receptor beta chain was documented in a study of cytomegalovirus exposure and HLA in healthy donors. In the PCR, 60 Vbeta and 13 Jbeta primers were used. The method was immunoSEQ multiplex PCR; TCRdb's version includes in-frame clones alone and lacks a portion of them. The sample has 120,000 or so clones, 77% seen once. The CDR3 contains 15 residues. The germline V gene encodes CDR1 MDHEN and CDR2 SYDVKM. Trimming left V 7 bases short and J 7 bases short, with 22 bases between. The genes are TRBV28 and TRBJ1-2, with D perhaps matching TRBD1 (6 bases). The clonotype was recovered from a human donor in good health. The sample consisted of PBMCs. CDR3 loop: CASILGGASVGGYTF. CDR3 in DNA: TGTGCCAGCATCTTGGGGGGGGCAAGTGTGGGTGGCTACACCTTC.